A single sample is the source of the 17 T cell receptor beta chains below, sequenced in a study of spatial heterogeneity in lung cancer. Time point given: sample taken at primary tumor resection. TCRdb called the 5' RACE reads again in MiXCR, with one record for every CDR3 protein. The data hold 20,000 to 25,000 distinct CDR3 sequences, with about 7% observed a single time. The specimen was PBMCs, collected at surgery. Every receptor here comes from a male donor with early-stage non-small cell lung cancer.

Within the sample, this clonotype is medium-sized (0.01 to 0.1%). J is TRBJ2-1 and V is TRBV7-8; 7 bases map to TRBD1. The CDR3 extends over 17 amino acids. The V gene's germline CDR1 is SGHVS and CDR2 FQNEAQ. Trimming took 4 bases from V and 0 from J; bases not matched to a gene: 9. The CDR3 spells CASSSAFRGNSYNEQFF. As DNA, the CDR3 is TGTGCCAGCAGCTCCGCCTTCAGGGGGAACTCCTACAATGAGCAGTTCTTC.

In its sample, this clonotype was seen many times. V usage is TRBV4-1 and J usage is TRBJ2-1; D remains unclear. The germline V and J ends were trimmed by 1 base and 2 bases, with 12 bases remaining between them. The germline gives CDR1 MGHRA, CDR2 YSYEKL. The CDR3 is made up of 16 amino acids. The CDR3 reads CASSQVDIVAYNEQFF. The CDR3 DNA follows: TGCGCCAGCAGCCAAGTCGATATTGTCGCCTACAATGAGCAGTTCTTC.

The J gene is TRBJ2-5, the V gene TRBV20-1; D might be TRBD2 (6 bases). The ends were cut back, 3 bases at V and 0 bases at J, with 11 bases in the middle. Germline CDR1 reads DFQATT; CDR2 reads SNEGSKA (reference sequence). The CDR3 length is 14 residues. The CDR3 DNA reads TGCAGTGCTAGCGTACTAGCAGACCAAGAGACCCAGTACTTC. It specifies CSASVLADQETQYF.

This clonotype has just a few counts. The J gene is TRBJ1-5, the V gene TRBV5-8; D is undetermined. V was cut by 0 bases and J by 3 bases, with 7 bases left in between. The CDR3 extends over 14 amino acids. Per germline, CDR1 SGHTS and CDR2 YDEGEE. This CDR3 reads CASSLARINQPQHF. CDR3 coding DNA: TGTGCCAGCAGCTTGGCCAGGATCAATCAGCCCCAGCATTTT.

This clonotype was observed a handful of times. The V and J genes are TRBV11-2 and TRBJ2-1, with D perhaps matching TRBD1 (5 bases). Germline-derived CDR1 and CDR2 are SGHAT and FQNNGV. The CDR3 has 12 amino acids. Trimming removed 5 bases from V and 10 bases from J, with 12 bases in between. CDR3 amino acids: CASSLSRAEQFF. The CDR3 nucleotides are TGTGCCAGCAGCCTTTCCAGGGCGGAGCAGTTCTTC.

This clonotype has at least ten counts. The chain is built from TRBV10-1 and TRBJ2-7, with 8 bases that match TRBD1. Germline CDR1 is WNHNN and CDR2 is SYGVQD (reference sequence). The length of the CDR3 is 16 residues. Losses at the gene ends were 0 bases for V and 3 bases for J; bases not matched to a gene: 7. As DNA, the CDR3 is TGCGCCAGCAGTGAGTCTGCCGGGACAGGACTCTACGAGCAGTACTTC. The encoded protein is CASSESAGTGLYEQYF.

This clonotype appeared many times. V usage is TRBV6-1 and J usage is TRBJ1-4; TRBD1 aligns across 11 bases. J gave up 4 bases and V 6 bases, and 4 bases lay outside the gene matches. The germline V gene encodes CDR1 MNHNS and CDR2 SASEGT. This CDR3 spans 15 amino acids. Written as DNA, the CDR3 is TGTGCCAGCAGCCAGGGGACAGGGGGTAATGAAAAACTGTTTTTT. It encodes CASSQGTGGNEKLFF.

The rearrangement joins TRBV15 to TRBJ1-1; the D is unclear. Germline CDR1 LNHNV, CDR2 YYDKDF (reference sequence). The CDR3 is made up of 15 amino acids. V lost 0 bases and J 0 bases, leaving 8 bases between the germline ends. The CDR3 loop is CATSRDGQMNTEAFF. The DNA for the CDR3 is TGTGCCACCAGCAGAGATGGCCAGATGAACACTGAAGCTTTCTTT. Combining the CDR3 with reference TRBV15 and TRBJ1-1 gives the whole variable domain DAMVIQNPRYQVTQFGKPVTLSCSQTLNHNVMYWYQQKSSQAPKLLFHYYDKDFNNEADTPDNFQSRRPNTSFCFLDIRSPGLGDTAMYLCATSRDGQMNTEAFFGQGTRLTVV.

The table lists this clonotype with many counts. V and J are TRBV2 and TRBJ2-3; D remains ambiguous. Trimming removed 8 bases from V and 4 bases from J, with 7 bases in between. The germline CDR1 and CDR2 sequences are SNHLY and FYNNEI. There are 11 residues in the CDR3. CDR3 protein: CASGPPDTQYF. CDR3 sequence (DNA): TGTGCCAGCGGGCCCCCAGATACGCAGTATTTT.

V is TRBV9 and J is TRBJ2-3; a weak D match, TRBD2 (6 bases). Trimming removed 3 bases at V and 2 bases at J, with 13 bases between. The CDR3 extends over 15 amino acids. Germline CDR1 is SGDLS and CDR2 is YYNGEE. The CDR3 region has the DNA TGTGCCAGCAGCGGACTGGAGGGAATCACAGATACGCAGTATTTT. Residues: CASSGLEGITDTQYF.

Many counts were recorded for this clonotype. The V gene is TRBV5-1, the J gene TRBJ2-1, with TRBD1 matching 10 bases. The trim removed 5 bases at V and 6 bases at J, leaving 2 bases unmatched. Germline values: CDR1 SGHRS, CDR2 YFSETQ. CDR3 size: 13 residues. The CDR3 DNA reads TGCGCCAGCAGATGGACAGGGGGCAATGAGCAGTTCTTC. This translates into CASRWTGGNEQFF.

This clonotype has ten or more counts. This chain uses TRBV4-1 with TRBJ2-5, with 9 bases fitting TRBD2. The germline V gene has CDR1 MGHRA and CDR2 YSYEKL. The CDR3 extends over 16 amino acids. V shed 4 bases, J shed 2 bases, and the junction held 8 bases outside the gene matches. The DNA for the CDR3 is TGCGCCAGCAGCCTTCTAGCGGGGCCGACTCAAGAGACCCAGTACTTC. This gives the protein CASSLLAGPTQETQYF.

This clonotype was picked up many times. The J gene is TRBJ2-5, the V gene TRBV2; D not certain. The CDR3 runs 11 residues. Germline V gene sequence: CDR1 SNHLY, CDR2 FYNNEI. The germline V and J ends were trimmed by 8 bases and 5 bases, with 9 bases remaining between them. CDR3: CASALRETQYF. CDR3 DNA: TGTGCCAGCGCCCTCCGGGAGACCCAGTACTTC.

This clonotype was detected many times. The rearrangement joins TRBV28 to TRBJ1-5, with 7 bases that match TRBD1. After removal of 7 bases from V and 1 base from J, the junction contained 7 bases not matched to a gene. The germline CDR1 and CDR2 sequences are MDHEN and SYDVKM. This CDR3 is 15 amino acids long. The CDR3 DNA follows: TGTGCCAGCACCTCTACGGGACAGAGCAATCAGCCCCAGCATTTT. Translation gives CASTSTGQSNQPQHF.

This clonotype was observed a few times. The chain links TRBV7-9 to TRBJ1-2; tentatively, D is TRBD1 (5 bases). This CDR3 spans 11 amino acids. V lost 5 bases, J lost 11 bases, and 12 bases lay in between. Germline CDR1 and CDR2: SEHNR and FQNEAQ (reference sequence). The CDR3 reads CASSRDREYTF. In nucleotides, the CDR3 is TGTGCCAGCAGCAGGGACCGGGAGTACACCTTC.

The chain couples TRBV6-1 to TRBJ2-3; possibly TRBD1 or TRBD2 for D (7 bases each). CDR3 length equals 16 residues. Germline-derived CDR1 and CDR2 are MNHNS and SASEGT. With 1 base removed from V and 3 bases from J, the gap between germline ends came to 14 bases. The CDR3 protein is CASSEEGGGVTDTQYF. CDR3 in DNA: TGTGCCAGCAGTGAAGAGGGAGGGGGCGTAACAGATACGCAGTATTTT.

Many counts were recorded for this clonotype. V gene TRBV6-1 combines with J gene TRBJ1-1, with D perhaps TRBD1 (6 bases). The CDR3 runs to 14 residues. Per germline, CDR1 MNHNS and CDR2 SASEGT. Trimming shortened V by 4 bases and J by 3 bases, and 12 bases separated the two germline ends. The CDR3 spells CASSGRQGYTEAFF. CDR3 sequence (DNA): TGTGCCAGCAGTGGTCGGCAGGGGTACACTGAAGCTTTCTTT.